The clone carrying this T cell receptor beta chain has only a few counts. The antigen remains undetermined. The record originates from a study of OX40 agonist ivuxolimab in advanced cancers. General study findings and limits: Antigen specificity remained undetermined for the expanded peripheral T cells.

Sequenced by immunoSEQ multiplex PCR; TCRdb stores in-frame clones only, minus some. The table includes 15,000 to 20,000 clones, about 90% detected once. V was pared by 6 bases and J by 3 bases, with 6 bases between. There are 11 residues in the CDR3. Germline CDR1 and CDR2: SGHRS and YFSETQ. The chain employs TRBV5-1 and TRBJ1-1; D unresolved. This receptor was obtained from an adult with an advanced solid tumor such as melanoma, head and neck, liver or kidney cancer. Source: CD4+ or CD8+ T cells sorted from blood, taken in a trial of the OX40 agonist ivuxolimab. CDR3 DNA sequence: TGCGCCAGCACTCAGGACACTGAAGCTTTCTTT. This codes for CASTQDTEAFF. Variable domain in full (rest from reference TRBV5-1 and TRBJ1-1): KAGVTQTPRYLIKTRGQQVTLSCSPISGHRSVSWYQQTPGQGLQFLFEYFSETQRNKGNFPGRFSGRQFSNSRSEMNVSTLELGDSALYLCASTQDTEAFFGQGTRLTVV.